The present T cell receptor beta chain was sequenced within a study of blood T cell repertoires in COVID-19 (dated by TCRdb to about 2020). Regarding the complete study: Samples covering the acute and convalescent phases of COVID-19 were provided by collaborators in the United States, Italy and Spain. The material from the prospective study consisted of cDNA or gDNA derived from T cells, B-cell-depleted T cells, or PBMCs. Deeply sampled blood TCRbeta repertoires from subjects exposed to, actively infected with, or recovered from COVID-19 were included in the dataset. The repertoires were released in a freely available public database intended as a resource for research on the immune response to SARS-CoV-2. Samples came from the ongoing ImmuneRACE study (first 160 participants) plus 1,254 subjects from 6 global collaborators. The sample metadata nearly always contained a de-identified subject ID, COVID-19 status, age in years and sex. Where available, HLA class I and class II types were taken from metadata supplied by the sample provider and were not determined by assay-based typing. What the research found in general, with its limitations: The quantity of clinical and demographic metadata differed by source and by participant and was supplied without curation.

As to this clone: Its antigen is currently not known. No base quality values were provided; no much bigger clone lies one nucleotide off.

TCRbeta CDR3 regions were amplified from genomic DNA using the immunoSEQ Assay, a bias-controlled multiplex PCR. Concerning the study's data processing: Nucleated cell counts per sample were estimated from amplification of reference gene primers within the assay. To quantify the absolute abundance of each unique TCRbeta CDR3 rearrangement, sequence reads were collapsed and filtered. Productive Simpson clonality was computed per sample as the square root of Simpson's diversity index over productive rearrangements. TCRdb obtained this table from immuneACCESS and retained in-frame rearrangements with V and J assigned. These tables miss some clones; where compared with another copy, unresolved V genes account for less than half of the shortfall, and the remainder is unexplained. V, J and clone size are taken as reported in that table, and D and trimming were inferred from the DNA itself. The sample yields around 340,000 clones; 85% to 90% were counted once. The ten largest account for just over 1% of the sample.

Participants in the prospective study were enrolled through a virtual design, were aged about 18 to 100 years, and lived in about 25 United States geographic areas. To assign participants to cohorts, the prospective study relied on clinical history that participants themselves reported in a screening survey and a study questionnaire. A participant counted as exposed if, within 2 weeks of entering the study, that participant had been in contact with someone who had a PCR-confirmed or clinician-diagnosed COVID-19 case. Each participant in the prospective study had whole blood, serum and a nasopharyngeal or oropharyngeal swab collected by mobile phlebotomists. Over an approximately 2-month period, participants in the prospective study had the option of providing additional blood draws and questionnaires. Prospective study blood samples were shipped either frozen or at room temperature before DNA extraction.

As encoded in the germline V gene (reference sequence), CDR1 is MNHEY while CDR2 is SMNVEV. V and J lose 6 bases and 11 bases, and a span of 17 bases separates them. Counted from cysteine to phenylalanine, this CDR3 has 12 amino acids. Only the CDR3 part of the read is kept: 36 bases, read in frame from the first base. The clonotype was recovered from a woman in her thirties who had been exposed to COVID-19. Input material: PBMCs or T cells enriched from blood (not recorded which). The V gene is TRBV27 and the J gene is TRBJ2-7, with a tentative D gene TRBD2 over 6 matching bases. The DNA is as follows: TGTGCCAGCAGCGTCCCACCGGGACTCGAGTACTTC. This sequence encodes CASSVPPGLEYF.